A selection of T cell receptor beta chains follows, all from one sample in a study of T-cell reconstitution after alpha-beta-depleted transplantation in children. One entry per CDR3 protein results from TCRdb running MiXCR on the PCR reads. The sample carries roughly 590,000 distinct CDR3 sequences, roughly 15% recorded once. Sample: PBMCs from the stem cell graft donor, taken from the stem cell graft. These receptors all come from a human donor who donated a stem cell graft to a child with acute myeloid leukemia. Both conserved end residues are part of each CDR3. A D gene is named only where the DNA matches it firmly. For some rows the clone size is stated as once, few or many, or as a class when expanded; others skip it.

j_gene	v_gene	d_gene	abundance	CDR3aa	CDR3nt
TRBJ2-3	TRBV4-2	TRBD2	few	CASSFSRGGSTDTQYF	TGTGCCAGCAGCTTCAGTCGGGGGGGCAGCACAGATACGCAGTATTTT
TRBJ1-2	TRBV20-1	NA	many	CSARDSPYGYTF	TGCAGTGCTAGGGACAGTCCCTATGGCTACACCTTC
TRBJ1-2	TRBV10-3	NA	many	CAIRTGTELIRGYTF	TGTGCCATCAGGACCGGGACGGAACTTATTCGGGGCTACACCTTC
TRBJ1-1	TRBV7-9	NA	few	CASSLDGGVHAEAFF	TGTGCCAGCAGCTTAGATGGGGGCGTCCACGCTGAAGCTTTCTTT
TRBJ2-2	TRBV14	NA	NA	CASSQVAAAGELFF	TGTGCCAGCAGCCAAGTGGCCGCGGCCGGGGAGCTGTTTTTT
TRBJ1-5	TRBV12-3/TRBV12-4	TRBD1	NA	CASRSGTGDEPQHF	TGTGCCAGCAGATCCGGGACAGGGGATGAGCCCCAGCATTTT
TRBJ2-1	TRBV5-1	TRBD2	few	CASSQTSAPEQFF	TGCGCCAGCAGCCAGACTAGCGCGCCTGAGCAGTTCTTC
TRBJ2-3	TRBV20-1	NA	many	CSAPVGRTQYF	TGCAGTGCACCGGTTGGCCGTACGCAGTATTTT
TRBJ2-7	TRBV20-1	TRBD2	many	CSASLAGAISYEQYF	TGCAGTGCTAGTCTAGCGGGGGCTATATCCTACGAGCAGTACTTC
TRBJ2-7	TRBV7-8	NA	many	CASSRGTASYEQYF	TGTGCCAGCAGCCGAGGGACGGCCTCCTACGAGCAGTACTTC
TRBJ2-3	TRBV12-3/TRBV12-4	TRBD2	many	CASSLGISGGDTQYF	TGTGCCAGCAGTTTAGGAATTAGCGGGGGGGATACGCAGTATTTT
TRBJ2-5	TRBV18	NA	NA	CASSPPAGEETQYF	TGTGCCAGCTCACCACCGGCAGGGGAAGAGACCCAGTACTTC
TRBJ2-6	TRBV11-2	TRBD2	many	CASSPWTSSYSGANVLTF	TGTGCCAGCAGCCCTTGGACTAGTTCGTACTCTGGGGCCAACGTCCTGACTTTC
TRBJ1-1	TRBV20-1	NA	many	CSAGRSEAFF	TGCAGTGCGGGGCGGTCTGAAGCTTTCTTT
TRBJ1-2	TRBV10-3	TRBD1	NA	CAISESPGTVYGYTF	TGTGCCATCAGTGAGTCGCCCGGGACAGTCTATGGCTACACCTTC
TRBJ2-3	TRBV7-9	NA	once	CASSLWDADTDTQYF	TGTGCCAGCAGCTTATGGGACGCAGACACAGATACGCAGTATTTT
TRBJ2-2	TRBV7-3	NA	few	CASSLHTSTLNTGELFF	TGTGCCAGCAGTCTCCATACGTCGACACTGAACACCGGGGAGCTGTTTTTT
TRBJ1-1	TRBV5-4	NA	many	CASSLARRGGTEAFF	TGTGCCAGCAGCTTGGCGCGGCGGGGGGGCACTGAAGCTTTCTTT
TRBJ1-1	TRBV20-1	TRBD1	many	CSASGQANTEAFF	TGCAGTGCGTCGGGACAGGCCAACACTGAAGCTTTCTTT
TRBJ2-1	TRBV20-1	TRBD2	few	CSAPRLAGGPNEQFF	TGCAGTGCACCCCGACTAGCGGGGGGACCTAATGAGCAGTTCTTC
TRBJ1-5	TRBV5-1	NA	many	CASSLDPREPQHF	TGCGCCAGCAGCCTAGACCCCAGGGAGCCCCAGCATTTT
TRBJ2-3	TRBV11-2	NA	many	CASTASSVYLGRLTDTQYF	TGTGCCAGCACGGCGTCTAGCGTGTATCTAGGACGCCTCACAGATACGCAGTATTTT
TRBJ2-3	TRBV20-1	TRBD2	many	CSASIAGGPSSTDTQYF	TGCAGTGCTAGTATAGCGGGGGGCCCGAGTAGCACAGATACGCAGTATTTT